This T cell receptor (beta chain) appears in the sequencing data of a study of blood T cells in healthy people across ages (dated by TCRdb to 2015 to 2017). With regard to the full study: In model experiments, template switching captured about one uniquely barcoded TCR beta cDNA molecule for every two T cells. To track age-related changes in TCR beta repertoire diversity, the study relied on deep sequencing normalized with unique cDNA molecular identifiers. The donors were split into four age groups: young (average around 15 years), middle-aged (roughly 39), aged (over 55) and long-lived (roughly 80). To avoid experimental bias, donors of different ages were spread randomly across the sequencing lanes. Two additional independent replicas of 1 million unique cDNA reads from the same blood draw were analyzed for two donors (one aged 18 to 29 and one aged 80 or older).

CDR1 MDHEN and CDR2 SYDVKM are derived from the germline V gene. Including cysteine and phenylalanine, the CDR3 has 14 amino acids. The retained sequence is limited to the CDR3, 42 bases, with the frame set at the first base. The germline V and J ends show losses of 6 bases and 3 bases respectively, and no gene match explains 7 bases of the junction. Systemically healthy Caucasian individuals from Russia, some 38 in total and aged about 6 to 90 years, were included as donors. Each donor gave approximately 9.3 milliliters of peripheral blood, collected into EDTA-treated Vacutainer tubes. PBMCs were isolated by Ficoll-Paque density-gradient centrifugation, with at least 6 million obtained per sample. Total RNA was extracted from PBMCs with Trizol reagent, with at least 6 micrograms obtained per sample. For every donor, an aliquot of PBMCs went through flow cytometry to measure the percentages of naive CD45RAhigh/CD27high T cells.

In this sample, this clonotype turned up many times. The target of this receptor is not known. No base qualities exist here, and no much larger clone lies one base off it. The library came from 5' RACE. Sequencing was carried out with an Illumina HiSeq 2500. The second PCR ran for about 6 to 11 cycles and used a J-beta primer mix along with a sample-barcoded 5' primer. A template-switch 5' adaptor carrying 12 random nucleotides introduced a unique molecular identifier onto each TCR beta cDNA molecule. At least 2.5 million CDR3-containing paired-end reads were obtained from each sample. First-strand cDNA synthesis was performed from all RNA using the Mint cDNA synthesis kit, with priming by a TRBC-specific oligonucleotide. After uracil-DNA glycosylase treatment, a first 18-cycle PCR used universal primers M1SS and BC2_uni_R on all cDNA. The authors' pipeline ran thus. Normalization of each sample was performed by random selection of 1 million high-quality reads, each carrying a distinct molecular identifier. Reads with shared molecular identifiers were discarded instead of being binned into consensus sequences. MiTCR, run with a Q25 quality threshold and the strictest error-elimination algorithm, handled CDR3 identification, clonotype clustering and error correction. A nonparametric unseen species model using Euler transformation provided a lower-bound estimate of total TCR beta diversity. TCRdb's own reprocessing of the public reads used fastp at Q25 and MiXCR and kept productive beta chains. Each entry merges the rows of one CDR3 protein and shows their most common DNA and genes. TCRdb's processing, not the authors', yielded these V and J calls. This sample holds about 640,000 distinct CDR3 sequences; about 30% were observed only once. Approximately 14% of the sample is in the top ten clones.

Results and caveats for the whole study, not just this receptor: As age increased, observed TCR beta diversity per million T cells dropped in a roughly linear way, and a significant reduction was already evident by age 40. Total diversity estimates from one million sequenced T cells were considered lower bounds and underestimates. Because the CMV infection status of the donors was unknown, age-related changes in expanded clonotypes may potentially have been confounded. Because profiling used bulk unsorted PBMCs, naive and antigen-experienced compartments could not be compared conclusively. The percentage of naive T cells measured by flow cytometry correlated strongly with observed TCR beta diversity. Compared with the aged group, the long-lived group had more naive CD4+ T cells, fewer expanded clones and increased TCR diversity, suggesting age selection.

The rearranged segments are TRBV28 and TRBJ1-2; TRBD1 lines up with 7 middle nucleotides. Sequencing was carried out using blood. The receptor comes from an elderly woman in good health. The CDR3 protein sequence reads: CASRSTGEDYGYTF. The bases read TGTGCCAGCAGATCTACAGGGGAGGACTATGGCTACACCTTC.